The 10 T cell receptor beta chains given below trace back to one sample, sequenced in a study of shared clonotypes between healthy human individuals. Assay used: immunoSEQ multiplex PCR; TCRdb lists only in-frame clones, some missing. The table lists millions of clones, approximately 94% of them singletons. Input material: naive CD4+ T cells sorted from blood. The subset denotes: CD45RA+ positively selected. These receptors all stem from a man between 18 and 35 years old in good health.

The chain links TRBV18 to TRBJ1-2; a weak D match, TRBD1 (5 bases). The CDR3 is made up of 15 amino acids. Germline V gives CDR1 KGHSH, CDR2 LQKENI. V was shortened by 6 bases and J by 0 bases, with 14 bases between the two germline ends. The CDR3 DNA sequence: TGTGCCAGCTCTCTCATGGGGCAGGCTAACTATGGCTACACCTTC. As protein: CASSLMGQANYGYTF.

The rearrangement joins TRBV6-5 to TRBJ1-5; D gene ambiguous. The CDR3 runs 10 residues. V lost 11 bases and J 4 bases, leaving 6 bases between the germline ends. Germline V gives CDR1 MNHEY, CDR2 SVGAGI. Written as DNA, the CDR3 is TGTGCCGGTCTTAATCAGCCCCAGCATTTT. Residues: CAGLNQPQHF.

The chain's CDR3 is CASSKEKGGSNQPQHF. CDR3 coding DNA: TGTGCCAGCAGCAAAGAGAAGGGGGGAAGCAATCAGCCCCAGCATTTT. V is TRBV21-1 and J is TRBJ1-5. TRBV21-1 corresponds to a pseudogene. This CDR3 spans 16 amino acids.

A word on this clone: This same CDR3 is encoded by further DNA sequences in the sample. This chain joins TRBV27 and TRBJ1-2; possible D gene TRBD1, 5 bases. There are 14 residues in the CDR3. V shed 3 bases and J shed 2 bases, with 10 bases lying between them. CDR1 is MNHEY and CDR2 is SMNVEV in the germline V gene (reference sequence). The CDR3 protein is CASSLQGRNYGYTF. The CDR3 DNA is TGTGCCAGCAGTTTGCAGGGTCGGAACTATGGCTACACCTTC.

This CDR3 is CAWGAGANVLTF. The CDR3 DNA is TGTGCCTGGGGGGCTGGGGCCAACGTCCTGACTTTC. This chain joins TRBV30 and TRBJ2-6, with D unresolved. The CDR3 totals 12 residues. Germline CDR1 reads GTSNPN; CDR2 reads SVGIG (reference sequence). Deletions cut 5 bases from V and 2 bases from J, with 4 bases between.

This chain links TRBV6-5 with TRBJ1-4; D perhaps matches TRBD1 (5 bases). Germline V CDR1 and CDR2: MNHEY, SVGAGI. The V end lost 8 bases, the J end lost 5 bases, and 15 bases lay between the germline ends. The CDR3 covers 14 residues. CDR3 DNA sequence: TGTGCCAGCGGAGGGAGCAGGGAAAATGAAAAACTGTTTTTT. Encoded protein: CASGGSRENEKLFF.

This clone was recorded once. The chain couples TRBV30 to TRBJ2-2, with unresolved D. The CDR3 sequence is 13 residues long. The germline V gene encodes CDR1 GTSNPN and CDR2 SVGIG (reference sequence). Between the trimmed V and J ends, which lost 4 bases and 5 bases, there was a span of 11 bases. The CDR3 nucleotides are TGTGCCTGGAACCCCGAAGGGACCGGGGAGCTGTTTTTT. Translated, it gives CAWNPEGTGELFF. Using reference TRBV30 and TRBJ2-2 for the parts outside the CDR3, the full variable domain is SQTIHQWPATLVQPVGSPLSLECTVEGTSNPNLYWYRQAAGRGLQLLFYSVGIGQISSEVPQNLSASRPQDRQFILSSKKLLLSDSGFYLCAWNPEGTGELFFGEGSRLTVL.

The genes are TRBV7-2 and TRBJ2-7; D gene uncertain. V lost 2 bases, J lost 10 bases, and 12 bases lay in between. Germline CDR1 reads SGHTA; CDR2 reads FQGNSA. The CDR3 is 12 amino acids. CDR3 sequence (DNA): TGTGCCAGCAGCTTATCTTGGCAGGAACAGTACTTC. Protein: CASSLSWQEQYF.

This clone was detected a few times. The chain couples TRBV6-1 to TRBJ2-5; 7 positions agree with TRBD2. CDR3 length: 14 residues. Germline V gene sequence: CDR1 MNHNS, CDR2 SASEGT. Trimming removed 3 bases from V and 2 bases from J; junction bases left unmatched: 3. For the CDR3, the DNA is TGTGCCAGCAGTGAGGCTAGCGGTCAAGAGACCCAGTACTTC. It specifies CASSEASGQETQYF.

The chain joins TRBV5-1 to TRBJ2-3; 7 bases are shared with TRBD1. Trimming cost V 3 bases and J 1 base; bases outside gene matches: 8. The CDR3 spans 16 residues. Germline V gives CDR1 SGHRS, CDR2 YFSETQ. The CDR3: CASSWRTGGGTDTQYF. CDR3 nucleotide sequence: TGCGCCAGCAGCTGGAGGACAGGCGGCGGCACAGATACGCAGTATTTT. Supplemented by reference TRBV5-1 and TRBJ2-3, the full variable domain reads KAGVTQTPRYLIKTRGQQVTLSCSPISGHRSVSWYQQTPGQGLQFLFEYFSETQRNKGNFPGRFSGRQFSNSRSEMNVSTLELGDSALYLCASSWRTGGGTDTQYFGPGTRLTVL.